This T cell receptor beta chain comes out of a study of beta chain features in type 1 diabetes. Study-level information: Age, gender, cell numbers and subset yield matched between patients and controls.

On this clone itself: What it binds is not known.

Expressed TCRB transcripts were sequenced after all isolated RNA was converted to cDNA. Deep immunoSEQ sequencing covered naive, central memory and regulatory T cell samples. Produced via immunoSEQ multiplex PCR; TCRdb's table is partial and in-frame only. The data show approximately 170,000 clones, almost 8% seen once. Study conclusions and caveats: TCRB CDR3s were moderately but significantly shorter in Type 1 diabetes patients in all four CD4+ subsets.

The V end lost 4 bases, the J end lost 7 bases, and 8 bases lay between the germline ends. The CDR3 is made up of 11 amino acids. From germline, CDR1 is SQVTM and CDR2 ANQGSEA. The J gene is TRBJ1-3, the V gene TRBV29-1; D call uncertain. The receptor's source is a man aged 18 to 29 with type 1 diabetes. The sequencing input was central memory CD4+ T cells from blood. The CDR3 bases are TGCAGCGTTGTGGAGGGTAACACCATATATTTT. Translation gives CSVVEGNTIYF.